One and the same sample provided the 2 T cell receptor beta chains below, sequenced in a study of PD-1 blockade in classical Hodgkin lymphoma (dated by TCRdb to 2020 to 2022). The sample's time point, from its label and the paper: cycle 1 day 1 (C1D1), immediately before nivolumab initiation. All trial patients had relapsed after autologous stem cell transplantation, with cohorts A, B and C differing in prior brentuximab vedotin exposure. Using a Miltenyi CD8+ T cell isolation kit, CD8+ T cells were purified from thawed PBMCs through magnetic negative selection. The library relied on the immunoSEQ multiplex PCR assay. In TCRdb, the immuneACCESS table is reduced to in-frame sequences with V and J assigned. These tables do not hold every clone; where another copy was compared, an unresolved V gene accounts for under half, and the others remain unexplained. The sample table lists some 25,000 clones, around nine tenths of them with a count of one. The ten most abundant clones make up roughly 6.8% of the sample.

Source: CD8+ T cells from blood, taken at baseline. Receptors were obtained from a human donor with classical Hodgkin lymphoma.

This chain uses TRBV28 with TRBJ2-7; D remains unclear. The CDR3 consists of 12 residues. Germline CDR1 MDHEN, CDR2 SYDVKM. Between the trimmed V and J ends, which lost 9 bases and 1 base, there was a span of 10 bases. CDR3 DNA: TGTGCCAGTAGGACGGAATCCTACGAGCAGTACTTC. This sequence encodes CASRTESYEQYF.

The chain joins TRBV2 to TRBJ1-2; no firm D call. The length of the CDR3 is 11 residues. Germline V gives CDR1 SNHLY, CDR2 FYNNEI. The V gene lost 10 bases and the J gene lost 7 bases, with 13 bases spanning the gap. The DNA of the CDR3 is TGTGCCAACCCCAGCCCTTCTGGCTACACCTTC. Translating gives CANPSPSGYTF.